The TCR beta chain under discussion was sequenced for a study of T cells in narcolepsy. Study conclusions and caveats: Same-patient CSF and blood CD4+ T cell clonotypes included HCRT-specific and TRIB2-specific autoreactive ones.

Sequenced by immunoSEQ multiplex PCR; TCRdb stores in-frame clones only, minus some. The sample records roughly 25,000 clones, around 83% being singletons. V was trimmed by 1 base and J by 4 bases, leaving 13 bases between them. This CDR3 has 15 amino acids. The germline CDR1 and CDR2 sequences are MNHNS and SASEGT. A note on this clone: The antigen remains undetermined.

The sequence came from a human donor with narcolepsy. The sample comprised CD45RA- memory CD4+ T cells from PBMCs. The chain links TRBV6-1 to TRBJ1-2; possibly TRBD1 for D (6 bases). The DNA for the CDR3 is TGTGCCAGCAGTGAAGGACTGGACAGAGCCTATGGCTACACCTTC. Its translation: CASSEGLDRAYGYTF.